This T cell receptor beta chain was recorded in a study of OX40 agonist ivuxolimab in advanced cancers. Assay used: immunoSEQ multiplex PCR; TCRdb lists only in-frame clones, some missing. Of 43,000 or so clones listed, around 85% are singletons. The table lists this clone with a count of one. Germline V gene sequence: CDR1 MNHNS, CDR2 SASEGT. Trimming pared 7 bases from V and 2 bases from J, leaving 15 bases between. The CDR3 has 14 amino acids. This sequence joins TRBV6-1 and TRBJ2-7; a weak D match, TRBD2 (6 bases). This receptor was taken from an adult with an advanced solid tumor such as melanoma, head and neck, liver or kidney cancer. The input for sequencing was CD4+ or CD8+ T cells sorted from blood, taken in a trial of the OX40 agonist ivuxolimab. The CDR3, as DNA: TGTGCCAGCAAGCGGGCCGAAGGTACCTACGAGCAGTACTTC. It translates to CASKRAEGTYEQYF.